This T cell receptor beta chain was observed in a study of spatial heterogeneity in lung cancer. Overall study findings and caveats: Ubiquitous expanded tumor TCRs showed up in blood more at resection than follow-up.

Germline V gene data show CDR1 as SNHLY and CDR2 as FYNNEI. The length of the CDR3 is 11 residues. V shed 7 bases and J shed 2 bases, with 6 bases lying between them. Time point defined: sample taken at primary tumor resection. Without sorting, whole RNA was sequenced from tumor, nontumor lung or frozen PBMC. Ten or more counts support this clonotype. Its matching antigen is unknown. Via MiXCR, TCRdb re-called the 5' RACE reads, giving one row per CDR3 protein. The sample contains approximately 90,000 distinct CDR3 sequences, approximately 8.2% of which appear only once. This chain links TRBV2 with TRBJ2-7, with no clear D. Sequencing used PBMCs, obtained at surgery. This sequence originates from a male donor with early-stage non-small cell lung cancer. CDR3 DNA sequence: TGTGCCAGCACCCGAGCCTACGAGCAGTACTTC. Protein sequence: CASTRAYEQYF.